These 22 T cell receptor beta chains came from one sample sequenced in a study of T cell responses to AZD1222 COVID-19 vaccine. The repertoire was sequenced with immunoSEQ multiplex PCR; TCRdb's copy has only in-frame clones and lacks some. In the table there are 100,000 to 150,000 clones, approximately 85% of which are singletons. The source material was peripheral blood, sampled 28 days after the second AZD1222 dose. The origin of the receptors is an adult who received the AZD1222 COVID-19 vaccine.

V gene TRBV7-6 combines with J gene TRBJ2-2, with D possibly matching TRBD2 (7 bases). Looked up from germline, CDR1 is SGHVS and CDR2 is FNYEAQ. CDR3 length: 18 residues. V shed 3 bases and J shed 1 base, with 18 bases lying between them. This CDR3 is CASSFGGGNSMNTGELFF. Here the CDR3 DNA reads TGTGCCAGCAGCTTTGGCGGGGGCAACTCGATGAACACCGGGGAGCTGTTTTTT.

This chain links TRBV3-1 (or the pseudogene TRBV3-2) with TRBJ2-7; no firm D call. The CDR3 is 14 residues long. Germline CDR1 and CDR2: LGHDT and YNNKEL (reference sequence). The V end lost 1 base, the J end lost 0 bases, and 7 bases lay between the germline ends. The CDR3 sequence is CASSQGLSSYEQYF. CDR3 bases: TGTGCCAGCAGCCAAGGTCTCAGCTCCTACGAGCAGTACTTC.

The V and J genes are TRBV11-2 and TRBJ1-6, with D unresolved. This CDR3 contains 16 residues. Germline-derived CDR1 and CDR2 are SGHAT and FQNNGV. V dropped 0 bases and J dropped 4 bases, with 10 bases sitting between them. The CDR3 region is CASSLDRASYNSPLHF. CDR3 nucleotide sequence: TGTGCCAGCAGCTTAGATAGGGCTTCTTATAATTCACCCCTCCACTTT. Based on the CDR3 plus reference TRBV11-2 and TRBJ1-6, the full variable domain is EAGVAQSPRYKIIEKRQSVAFWCNPISGHATLYWYQQILGQGPKLLIQFQNNGVVDDSQLPKDRFSAERLKGVDSTLKIQPAKLEDSAVYLCASSLDRASYNSPLHFGNGTRLTVT.

The chain recombines TRBV6-6 with TRBJ2-3; TRBD2 agrees at 9 bases. The germline V gene has CDR1 MNHNY and CDR2 SVGAGI (reference sequence). The ends lost 5 bases at V and 1 base at J; junction bases unmatched: 10. This CDR3 region has 17 residues. CDR3: CASSRLAGRGGTDTQYF. DNA of the CDR3: TGTGCCAGCAGTCGTCTAGCGGGGAGGGGTGGCACAGATACGCAGTATTTT.

J is TRBJ2-3 and V is TRBV10-3; D remains ambiguous. Germline-derived CDR1 and CDR2 are ENHRY and SYGVKD. CDR3 length: 14 residues. Trimming removed 3 bases at V and 8 bases at J, with 15 bases between. The CDR3 reads CAISEGSSPGTQYF. As DNA, the CDR3 is TGTGCCATCAGTGAAGGTAGCAGCCCCGGTACGCAGTATTTT.

The chain recombines TRBV27 with TRBJ1-2; possibly TRBD1 for D (6 bases). Trimming shortened V by 5 bases and J by 6 bases, and 10 bases separated the two germline ends. The germline V gene encodes CDR1 MNHEY and CDR2 SMNVEV (reference sequence). This CDR3 is built from 12 residues. CDR3 in amino acids: CASSTSGDGYTF. The CDR3 DNA is TGTGCCAGCAGTACCTCAGGGGATGGCTACACCTTC.

The V gene is TRBV2, the J gene TRBJ2-3, with TRBD2 matching 13 bases. The length of the CDR3 is 17 residues. Germline V gene lookup returns CDR1 SNHLY and CDR2 FYNNEI. The V and J ends lost 3 bases and 1 base, in that order; junction bases with no gene match: 4. CDR3 sequence reads: CASSDPGLAGGTDTQYF. Here the CDR3 DNA reads TGTGCCAGCAGTGACCCCGGACTAGCGGGGGGCACAGATACGCAGTATTTT.

The genes are TRBV6-6 and TRBJ2-5; D is undetermined. V was trimmed by 2 bases and J by 2 bases, leaving 6 bases between them. The CDR3 spans 13 residues. The germline V gene encodes CDR1 MNHNY and CDR2 SVGAGI (reference sequence). The CDR3 sequence: CASSYVGQETQYF. The CDR3 nucleotides read TGTGCCAGCAGTTACGTGGGACAAGAGACCCAGTACTTC.

This sequence joins TRBV5-4 and TRBJ2-3; 16 bases agree with TRBD2. Germline CDR1 SGHNT, CDR2 YYREEE (reference sequence). This CDR3 contains 17 residues. Trimming cost V 3 bases and J 4 bases; bases outside gene matches: 5. The CDR3 is CASSSTGTSGGADTQYF. The CDR3 bases are TGTGCCAGCAGCTCAACCGGGACTAGCGGGGGGGCAGATACGCAGTATTTT.

The V call is TRBV6-4, the J call TRBJ1-6, with TRBD1 matching over 7 bases. The CDR3 extends over 15 amino acids. Germline CDR1 is MRHNA and CDR2 is SNTAGT. V shed 5 bases and J 8 bases; nucleotides not matched to a gene: 9. Here the CDR3 DNA reads TGTGCCAGCAGTAACCGGGGGGACAGAGATTCACCCCTCCACTTT. Translation: CASSNRGDRDSPLHF.

The chain joins TRBV25-1 to TRBJ1-1; tentatively, D is TRBD1 (5 bases). Trimming stripped 0 bases from V and 0 bases from J, with 17 bases between. CDR3 length: 18 residues. Germline values: CDR1 MGHDK, CDR2 SYGVNS. CDR3 amino acids: CASSEYAQGLYLNTEAFF. CDR3 DNA: TGTGCCAGCAGTGAATATGCCCAGGGACTCTACCTGAACACTGAAGCTTTCTTT.

The V gene is TRBV5-1, the J gene TRBJ1-3; 7 bases map to TRBD1. The germline V gene encodes CDR1 SGHRS and CDR2 YFSETQ. The V segment lost 5 bases and the J segment 2 bases; nucleotides outside the gene matches: 4. The CDR3 spans 14 residues. As DNA, the CDR3 is TGCGCCAGCAGACAGACAGGGACTGGAAACACCATATATTTT. Amino acid sequence: CASRQTGTGNTIYF.

J is TRBJ2-2 and V is TRBV7-6; 7 bases are shared with TRBD1. This CDR3 has 15 amino acids. Germline loops: CDR1 SGHVS, CDR2 FNYEAQ. The V and J ends lost 5 bases and 6 bases, in that order; junction bases with no gene match: 9. The CDR3 DNA sequence: TGTGCCAGCAGCCCCACAGGGGAATTCGCCGGGGAGCTGTTTTTT. It yields the protein CASSPTGEFAGELFF.

The rearrangement uses TRBV19 and TRBJ1-6, with 7 bases fitting TRBD1. V dropped 7 bases and J dropped 7; count of bases not matched to a gene: 10. Germline V lookup: CDR1 LNHDA, CDR2 SQIVND (reference sequence). The CDR3 consists of 15 residues. In nucleotides, the CDR3 is TGTGCCAGTAAGGGGTCGGGACAGAAAAATTCACCCCTCCACTTT. It yields the protein CASKGSGQKNSPLHF.

V usage is TRBV19 and J usage is TRBJ2-5; 9 positions agree with TRBD1. Germline-derived CDR1 and CDR2 are LNHDA and SQIVND (reference sequence). The V and J ends lost 8 bases and 5 bases, in that order; junction bases with no gene match: 9. The CDR3 consists of 14 residues. The CDR3 loop is CASDTGGAGETQYF. CDR3 in DNA: TGTGCCAGTGACACAGGGGGCGCAGGGGAGACCCAGTACTTC. Based on the CDR3 plus reference TRBV19 and TRBJ2-5, the full variable domain is DGGITQSPKYLFRKEGQNVTLSCEQNLNHDAMYWYRQDPGQGLRLIYYSQIVNDFQKGDIAEGYSVSREKKESFPLTVTSAQKNPTAFYLCASDTGGAGETQYFGPGTRLLVL.

The chain has TRBV3-1 (or the pseudogene TRBV3-2) and TRBJ2-2; 8 positions match TRBD1. V was clipped by 4 bases and J by 5 bases; unmatched bases: 18. The CDR3 runs 19 residues. Germline V gene data show CDR1 as LGHDT and CDR2 as YNNKEL (reference sequence). This chain's CDR3 is CASSLWTGSRRGSTGELFF. The CDR3 DNA reads TGTGCCAGCAGCCTATGGACAGGGTCGAGGAGGGGGAGTACCGGGGAGCTGTTTTTT.

This chain uses TRBV15 with TRBJ1-4; D gene unclear. Trimming left V 2 bases short and J 10 bases short, with 8 bases between. Germline V lookup: CDR1 LNHNV, CDR2 YYDKDF (reference sequence). This CDR3 contains 12 residues. CDR3: CATSRRGSKLFF. The CDR3 bases are TGTGCCACCAGCAGACGGGGATCAAAACTGTTTTTT. The entire variable domain, with the rest obtained from reference TRBV15 and TRBJ1-4, is as follows: DAMVIQNPRYQVTQFGKPVTLSCSQTLNHNVMYWYQQKSSQAPKLLFHYYDKDFNNEADTPDNFQSRRPNTSFCFLDIRSPGLGDTAMYLCATSRRGSKLFFGSGTQLSVL.

This clone was seen only a few times. The chain is built from TRBV9 and TRBJ2-3, with 8 bases that match TRBD2. Looked up from germline, CDR1 is SGDLS and CDR2 is YYNGEE. V shed 0 bases, J shed 4 bases, and the junction held 4 bases outside the gene matches. This CDR3 is 15 amino acids long. The CDR3 region is CASSVALAGPDTQYF. The CDR3 bases are TGTGCCAGCAGCGTAGCCTTAGCGGGGCCAGATACGCAGTATTTT.

The chain recombines TRBV15 with TRBJ1-1; tentatively, D is TRBD1 (6 bases). V was shortened by 0 bases and J by 6 bases, with 14 bases between the two germline ends. The CDR3 totals 15 residues. Germline loops: CDR1 LNHNV, CDR2 YYDKDF (reference sequence). The CDR3 sequence: CATSRDGGGGPEAFF. As DNA, the CDR3 is TGTGCCACCAGCAGAGACGGAGGGGGTGGCCCTGAAGCTTTCTTT.

The rearrangement uses TRBV7-2 and TRBJ1-3, with a weak D call TRBD1 (6 bases). Trimming left V 5 bases short and J 0 bases short, with 14 bases between. The CDR3 is 16 residues long. Germline V lookup: CDR1 SGHTA, CDR2 FQGNSA. CDR3 protein: CASSITGQSSGNTIYF. CDR3 coding DNA: TGTGCCAGCAGCATAACCGGACAGAGCTCTGGAAACACCATATATTTT.

The rearrangement joins TRBV6-5 to TRBJ2-1; 7 bases line up with TRBD1. The CDR3 covers 15 residues. Looked up from germline, CDR1 is MNHEY and CDR2 is SVGAGI. Trimming cost V 6 bases and J 5 bases; bases outside gene matches: 10. The CDR3, as DNA: TGTGCCAGCAGCGTAACAGGGGACCGTGACAATGAGCAGTTCTTC. This translates into CASSVTGDRDNEQFF.

This chain uses TRBV30 with TRBJ1-6; TRBD1 agrees at 8 bases. V lost 5 bases to trimming and J lost 2 bases; unmatched junction nucleotides: 2. The CDR3 is 14 residues long. Looked up from germline, CDR1 is GTSNPN and CDR2 is SVGIG (reference sequence). The CDR3 DNA is TGTGCCTGGGGGGACAGGCCCTATAATTCACCCCTCCACTTT. Amino acid sequence: CAWGDRPYNSPLHF.